This record covers a single T cell receptor (beta chain). It lacks a known antigen. Base qualities are not provided; no much larger clone lies one nucleotide away. The sample belongs to a study of cytomegalovirus exposure and HLA in healthy donors listed by TCRdb under 2017. Turning to the overall study: An earlier analysis of about 530 of the donors reported over 250 Gb of sequence data and some 110 million unique TCR beta sequences obtained from approximately 180 million T cells. An early release that covered approximately 600 HLA-typed donors contained around 300 gigabases of sequencing data and around 85 million unique TCR sequences. Of the 300 to 500 genotyped donors, approximately 80% were placed in the genetic ancestry cluster associated with self-reported Caucasian donors. The study aimed to test whether cataloging public T cell receptors could reveal signatures of past pathogen exposure. The study profiled the T cell repertoires of under 700 subjects by immunosequencing and related them to cytomegalovirus serostatus. Along with the roughly 710-subject first cohort, a separate validation cohort of approximately 110 different subjects was used. The study combined high-throughput TCR immunosequencing, statistical association of individual TCRs with disease status, and machine learning to predict cytomegalovirus infection status. In a later analysis, previously published TCR beta repertoires from 666 donors were re-analyzed and high-resolution HLA genotyping was added so that TCR occurrence patterns could be studied. The later analysis used no new phenotypic data to find candidate immune exposures, relying instead on TCR beta sequences and their occurrence across donors. In an earlier analysis of 587 of the donors, high-throughput TCR beta sequencing was used to judge whether each TCR beta V gene segment behaved as functional or pseudogenic. Donor age, sex, ethnicity and CMV serostatus were compiled alongside the repertoire data. A later genetic analysis took genome-wide SNP genotypes for about 60% of the roughly 670 donors and used that subset as a discovery cohort. All discovery cohort repertoires had been generated using a single sequencing platform. HLA typing covered class I and class II loci at four-digit resolution. The number of donors typed differed by locus, with roughly 629-640 for A, B, C, DRB1 and DQB1, around 500 for DQA1, over 600 for DPA1, and some 470 for DPB1. Roughly 5 DR-DQ haplotypes were treated as single units for association and clustering because of strong linkage in the cohort. Across around 400 genotyped donors of the cohort, an average of 235,054 unique TCR beta nucleotide sequences per donor were sequenced, and roughly 18% of those sequences were non-productive.

Library prep was done by the immunoSEQ multiplex PCR assay. For the multiplex PCR, a mixture combining 60 forward primers for TCR Vbeta segments and 13 reverse primers for TCR Jbeta segments was used. A multiplex PCR assay on genomic DNA amplified the CDR3 region of rearranged TCR beta genes. Amplified TCR beta libraries were sequenced as 87-base-pair reads on the Illumina HiSeq System. As for how the authors treated the data: A later analysis tallied tens of millions of unique TCR beta chains across the roughly 610 repertoires, and some 10 million of those chains were shared by two or more donors. To remove PCR and sequencing errors, raw reads were error-corrected and collapsed into unique sequences using a nearest-neighbor algorithm that merged closely related sequences. Alignment of CDR3 sequences to IMGT reference sequences was used to assign V, D and J gene segments. For a sequence to be retained, a match of at least six nucleotides to both a V gene segment and a J gene segment was required. Rearrangements were called productive when the CDR3 lacked stop codons and stayed in frame with V and J; all others were non-productive. CDR3 was defined according to IMGT convention as the region running from the second conserved V-encoded cysteine to the conserved J-encoded phenylalanine. The earlier analysis of about 620 of the donors excluded sequences that lacked an unambiguous match to a single V gene segment. An earlier analysis of approximately 590 of the donors called V segments functional above 56.7% productive rearrangements and segregating when the between-donor standard deviation exceeded 5%. A statistical classification framework was built for diagnosing cytomegalovirus status from the catalog of TCR beta chain sequences. A later analysis assigned V and J genes by comparing TCR nucleotide sequences with IMGT/GENE-DB human TR gene sequences. A later analysis assigned CDR3 sequences and most-parsimonious VDJ recombination scenarios with the TCRdist pipeline. In a later analysis, every TCR beta chain was defined by the combination of its CDR3 amino acid sequence and its V-gene family, and reads without a unique V-gene family were dropped. A later analysis removed 550 to 700 highly shared, low-generation-probability nucleotide sequences to deal with suspected cross-contamination and a sequencing artifact. For each public chain, a later analysis derived a clonal expansion index from normalized ranks of inferred template counts within each repertoire. Generation probabilities in a later analysis came from a VDJ recombination model fitted to out-of-frame rearrangements, and those results were checked against IGoR. Hypergeometric tests were used in a later analysis to score TCR-TCR, TCR-HLA and TCR-CMV co-occurrence, with a repertoire-size bias correction applied to the TCR pairs. To estimate false discovery rates, a later analysis permuted the HLA or CMV assignments 20 times. In a later analysis, co-occurring TCRs were grouped using DBSCAN, with TCRdist sequence similarity added in when clustering inside HLA-allele-positive subsets. Co-occurrence clustering excluded repertoires with fewer than 30,000 or more than 120,000 public chains, plus five with anomalous nucleotide sharing. The table comes from immuneACCESS by way of TCRdb, which keeps in-frame sequences with V and J called. Part of the clones is missing from these tables; in studies checked, under half for an unresolved V gene and the rest for unknown reasons. V, J and clone size reflect that table, while D and trimming were determined from the DNA. In all, the sample holds about 140,000 clones, and 88% of those were seen once. 0.5% to 0.65% of the sample rests with the top ten.

Paper-wide results and their limitations: In a later analysis, the rate of TCR association differed among HLA loci, with DRB1 alleles having the most associated TCRs and HLA-C alleles having the fewest. This cohort had only TCR beta chains sequenced, and the lack of alpha or paired-chain data limited which features could be detected. Specific HLA alleles were associated with 15,000 to 20,000 TCR beta sequences at a false discovery rate of 0.05 in a later analysis. A few of the identified cytomegalovirus-associated TCR beta chains were confirmed in vitro to be specific for cytomegalovirus antigens. Some IMGT-functional V segments, including TRBV6-2 and TRBV6-3, could not be distinguished by the 87-base-pair reads and were therefore excluded. Most CMV-associated TCR beta chains appeared to be HLA-restricted in a later analysis, and the HLA associations seemed to be driven largely by CMV exposure. Compared with the 666-donor mean, donors in an Asian-associated ancestry cluster had fewer N-insertions in productive TCRs, according to a later genetic analysis. Across donors, most TCR sequences were observed very rarely, whereas some public TCRs were present in many individuals. When HLA alleles, especially DR and DQ, strongly co-occurred, attributing TCR associations to individual alleles was difficult. The study gave a list of about 150 TCR beta chains associated with cytomegalovirus. Compared with equally common non-associated chains, HLA-associated TCR beta chains in a later analysis were more clonally expanded and had lower generation probabilities. Because counts were too low, 15 or so rarely observed V segments, including chromosome 9 orphons, were excluded from the earlier analysis of fewer than 650 of the donors. A later genetic analysis associated a missense DCLRE1C variant with V-gene and J-gene trimming of TCR beta chains, and an independent cohort replicated the association. According to the authors, the approach could potentially be generalized to other disease states and immunological phenotypes. Broadly in line with IMGT annotations, most TCR beta V segments showed up in productive rearrangements about 87% or about 30% of the time in an earlier analysis of some 590 of the donors. Because HLA typing was unavailable for some donors at each locus, only the typed subset was used in association tests. A further reported finding was that TCR beta sequences accurately predicted the HLA-A and HLA-B alleles for most subjects in the first cohort. A group of highly shared sequence variants was considered likely to be a technical artifact of the sequencing pipeline. CMV serostatus was the only immune exposure information available for the cohort. Sequencing depth was assumed to be roughly uniform across donors in the presence/absence analyses, though that assumption may not hold. Several of the top co-occurrence clusters appeared to be linked to parvovirus B19, influenza, CMV and Epstein-Barr virus, according to a later analysis. Linkage disequilibrium might explain the correlated functional status among segregating V segments, but an unknown experimental factor could not be excluded. The classifier was reported to diagnose cytomegalovirus status with high specificity and sensitivity in both the original cohort and the validation cohort.

In total, approximately 610 healthy bone marrow donors made up the cohort. All cohort members were sampled while nominally healthy, although unrecorded immune exposures were likely present. The donor tested CMV seronegative and was one of the 352 seronegative cohort members. Each donor provided a peripheral blood sample, and peripheral blood mononuclear cells were used for TCR beta sequencing. Genomic DNA was extracted from the blood cell samples with the Qiagen DNeasy Blood Extraction Kit. From the cysteine through the phenylalanine, the CDR3 covers 18 amino acids. CDR3 DNA only is kept here, 54 bases in frame from base 1. The junction shows trimming of 7 bases on V and 5 bases on J, and the gene matches do not reach 20 bases of it. CDR1 SGHKS and CDR2 YYEKEE were looked up in the germline V gene (reference sequence).

Sequencing input: PBMCs. The origin of this receptor is a middle-aged woman in good health and CMV-seronegative. The chain was built from TRBV5-5 and TRBJ2-3; 9 middle bases align to TRBD2. The CDR3 region has the sequence CASGRRLVAGDRVDTQYF. Here is the DNA: TGTGCCAGCGGCCGACGGCTGGTAGCGGGAGATAGAGTAGATACGCAGTATTTT.